A single sample gave rise to the 12 T cell receptor beta chains below, sequenced in a study of control samples from healthy donors and cancer patients (dated by TCRdb to 2020 to 2022). Preparation of the library involved the immunoSEQ multiplex PCR assay. Entries here come from immuneACCESS through TCRdb and include only in-frame sequences with V and J called. Some clones fail to appear in such tables; in the studies checked, an unresolved V gene covers under half of the shortfall, and the cause of the remainder is unknown. The sample table shows around 89,000 clones, and 82% are seen once. Around a tenth of the sample rests with the top ten. The sequenced sample consisted of blood. Receptors originate from a woman in her fifties or sixties in good health.

J is TRBJ1-5 and V is TRBV28, with D maybe TRBD1 (5 bases). The CDR3 covers 16 residues. Germline V gene data show CDR1 as MDHEN and CDR2 as SYDVKM. Trimming removed 1 base at V and 0 bases at J, with 10 bases between. The CDR3 loop reads CASSLSGGNSNQPQHF. The CDR3 DNA sequence: TGTGCCAGCAGTTTATCGGGGGGTAATAGCAATCAGCCCCAGCATTTT. The whole variable domain, filled in from reference TRBV28 and TRBJ1-5, reads DVKVTQSSRYLVKRTGEKVFLECVQDMDHENMFWYRQDPGLGLRLIYFSYDVKMKEKGDIPEGYSVSREKKERFSLILESASTNQTSMYLCASSLSGGNSNQPQHFGDGTRLSIL.

The chain links TRBV5-5 to TRBJ1-2; tentatively, D is TRBD1 (6 bases). The CDR3 totals 13 residues. Germline V gene lookup returns CDR1 SGHKS and CDR2 YYEKEE (reference sequence). Trimming cost V 4 bases and J 4 bases, with 11 bases left between them. The CDR3, as DNA: TGTGCCAGCAGCGATGGACAGCTCTATGGCTACACCTTC. This sequence encodes CASSDGQLYGYTF. Full variable domain (remainder filled in from reference TRBV5-5 and TRBJ1-2): DAGVTQSPTHLIKTRGQQVTLRCSPISGHKSVSWYQQVLGQGPQFIFQYYEKEERGRGNFPDRFSARQFPNYSSELNVNALLLGDSALYLCASSDGQLYGYTFGSGTRLTVV.

The chain couples TRBV3-1 (or the pseudogene TRBV3-2) to TRBJ2-3; D ambiguous. Trimming stripped 3 bases from V and 6 bases from J, with 10 bases between. The CDR3 consists of 13 residues. The germline gives CDR1 LGHDT, CDR2 YNNKEL (reference sequence). The CDR3: CASSQVPRDTQYF. CDR3 coding DNA: TGTGCCAGCAGCCAGGTCCCTAGGGATACGCAGTATTTT.

In this sample, this clone turned up once. This rearrangement joins TRBV6-1 to TRBJ2-5; D is possibly TRBD1 (5 bases). V lost 1 base to trimming and J lost 7 bases, with 10 bases between them. CDR1 is MNHNS, CDR2 SASEGT, per germline. The CDR3 covers 13 residues. The CDR3 DNA reads as TGTGCCAGCAGTGAAGAAGGGGCCAGGACCCAGTACTTC. Amino acid sequence: CASSEEGARTQYF.

The chain recombines TRBV27 with TRBJ2-7, with D possibly matching TRBD2 (6 bases). The CDR3 runs 14 residues. Germline loops: CDR1 MNHEY, CDR2 SMNVEV (reference sequence). The germline V and J ends were trimmed by 2 bases and 6 bases, with 14 bases remaining between them. Here the CDR3 DNA reads TGTGCCAGCAGTTTACGACTAGAGGTAGGCGAGCAGTACTTC. Amino acids: CASSLRLEVGEQYF.

V is TRBV2 and J is TRBJ1-1; tentatively, D is TRBD1 (6 bases). V gave up 4 bases and J gave up 1 base, with 7 bases separating them. The CDR3 loop spans 13 amino acids. Germline CDR1 SNHLY, CDR2 FYNNEI. This chain's CDR3 is CASSAQGNTEAFF. In DNA, the CDR3 is TGTGCCAGCAGTGCACAGGGGAACACTGAAGCTTTCTTT.

This chain joins TRBV11-2 and TRBJ2-1, with 13 bases fitting TRBD2. This CDR3 comprises 18 residues. CDR1 SGHAT and CDR2 FQNNGV come from the germline V gene. V was clipped by 3 bases and J by 5 bases; unmatched bases: 10. The CDR3: CASSFRERLAGGHNEQFF. CDR3 nucleotides: TGTGCCAGCAGCTTTAGAGAGCGACTAGCGGGGGGCCACAATGAGCAGTTCTTC.

The chain combines TRBV29-1 with TRBJ1-1; 7 nucleotides line up with TRBD1. V trimming: 8 bases; J trimming: 5 bases; junction bases outside the gene matches: 11. CDR3 size: 13 residues. Germline CDR1 and CDR2: SQVTM and ANQGSEA. CDR3 nucleotide sequence: TGCAGCAGTTACAGGGGCGGAAGGACTGAAGCTTTCTTT. Translated: CSSYRGGRTEAFF.

This chain joins TRBV18 and TRBJ1-2, with 9 bases lining up with TRBD1. The CDR3 has 13 amino acids. Trimming removed 4 bases from V and 7 bases from J; junction bases left unmatched: 4. Germline V lookup: CDR1 KGHSH, CDR2 LQKENI. CDR3 nucleotides: TGTGCCAGCTCACTACGGACAGGGGTTGGCTACACCTTC. Translated: CASSLRTGVGYTF.

The gene calls are TRBV27 and TRBJ1-1; no definite D call. Trimming took 6 bases from V and 11 from J, leaving 16 bases between them. This CDR3 comprises 12 residues. Germline V gene data show CDR1 as MNHEY and CDR2 as SMNVEV (reference sequence). CDR3 region: CASSPPQGRAFF. CDR3 nucleotide sequence: TGTGCCAGCAGCCCCCCACAAGGGCGGGCTTTCTTT.

The chain couples TRBV6-5 to TRBJ1-1; perhaps TRBD1 as D (5 bases). Germline loops: CDR1 MNHEY, CDR2 SVGAGI. The CDR3 is 14 residues long. Trimming stripped 6 bases from V and 3 bases from J, with 14 bases between. CDR3 nucleotide sequence: TGTGCCAGCAGCCCCCAGGAGGGGTACACTGAAGCTTTCTTT. Protein product: CASSPQEGYTEAFF.

This chain connects TRBV7-2 to TRBJ2-5; TRBD2 agrees at 12 bases. CDR3 length equals 16 residues. CDR1 is SGHTA, CDR2 FQGNSA, per germline. With 4 bases clipped from V and 3 bases from J, the junction kept 6 bases outside the gene matches. CDR3 DNA: TGTGCCAGCAGCTCGTTCCGACTAGCGGGAGAAGAGACCCAGTACTTC. As protein: CASSSFRLAGEETQYF.